These T cell receptor beta chains were read from a single sample in a study of cytomegalovirus exposure and HLA in healthy donors. Only in-frame clones appear in the TCRdb table, and some are missing; sequencing was by immunoSEQ multiplex PCR. The table includes 100,000 to 150,000 clones, roughly 78% detected once. The sequenced sample consisted of PBMCs. The receptors here all came from a man aged 25-45 years in good health and CMV-seronegative. The CDR3 runs from the conserved cysteine through the conserved F or W. The D gene is left open where the match is weak. Clone size appears in some rows only: once, few, many, or a class for an expanded clone.

clone_size	d_call	v_call	j_call	cdr3_nt	cdr3_aa
few	.	TRBV5-5	TRBJ1-2	TGTGCCAGCAGTTCCTCAGGTGGAAACTATGGCTACACCTTC	CASSSSGGNYGYTF
.	TRBD1	TRBV10-3	TRBJ1-4	TGTGCCATCCGGGACAGGGAAAATGAAAAACTGTTTTTT	CAIRDRENEKLFF
.	.	TRBV4-3	TRBJ1-2	TGCGCCAGCAGCCAATTGGGCGTTGACTATGGCTACACCTTC	CASSQLGVDYGYTF
.	TRBD1	TRBV19	TRBJ1-1	TGTGCCAGTAGTATAGCTTTTCCGGACAGGGAAGCTTTCTTT	CASSIAFPDREAFF
.	.	TRBV9	TRBJ1-2	TGTGCCAGCAGCGTAGACTCAGGTGGCTACACCTTC	CASSVDSGGYTF
.	TRBD1	TRBV6-5	TRBJ1-1	TGTGCCAGCAGTCGACAGGGGCACACTGAAGCTTTCTTT	CASSRQGHTEAFF
.	TRBD1	TRBV5-1	TRBJ1-6	TGCGCCAGCAGCTTGGCGGGACAGGGACCTTTATATAATTCACCCCTCCACTTT	CASSLAGQGPLYNSPLHF
.	TRBD1	TRBV6-1	TRBJ1-4	TGTGCCAGCAGTCGGGACAGGGCCAATGAAAAACTGTTTTTT	CASSRDRANEKLFF
.	TRBD1	TRBV6-5	TRBJ1-2	TGTGCCAGCAGTTATGACGCGGGACAGAACTATGGCTACACCTTC	CASSYDAGQNYGYTF
.	TRBD1	TRBV28	TRBJ1-6	TGTGCCAGCAGTCAAACCGTCAGCGGGACAGGGAAGATATGGACCTACTCACCCCTCCACTTT	CASSQTVSGTGKIWTYSPLHF
.	.	TRBV6-1	TRBJ1-5	TGTGCCAGCAGGCCTCAGGGGTCGGGTCAGCCCCAGCATTTT	CASRPQGSGQPQHF
once	TRBD2	TRBV7-9	TRBJ2-5	TGTGCCAGCAGCCCTGGCGGAGCGGGGGGAGAGACCCAGTACTTC	CASSPGGAGGETQYF